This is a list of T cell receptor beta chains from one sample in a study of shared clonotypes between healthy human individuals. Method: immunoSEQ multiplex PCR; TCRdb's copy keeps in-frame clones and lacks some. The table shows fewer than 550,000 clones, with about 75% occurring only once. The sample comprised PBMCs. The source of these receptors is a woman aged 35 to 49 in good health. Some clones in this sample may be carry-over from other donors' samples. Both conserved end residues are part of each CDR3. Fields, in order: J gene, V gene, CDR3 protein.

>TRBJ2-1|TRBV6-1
CASSDEGRTSYNEQFF
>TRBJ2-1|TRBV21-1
CASSKLAASSYNEQFF
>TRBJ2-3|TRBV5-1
CASQDVATDTQYF
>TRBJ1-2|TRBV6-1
CASRGTGGHGYTF
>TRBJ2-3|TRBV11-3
CASSTRTGVSTDTQYF
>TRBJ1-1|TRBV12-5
CASGLARDRGSEDTEAFF
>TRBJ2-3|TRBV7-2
CASSLERPGESDTQYF
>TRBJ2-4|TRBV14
CASSQPGQRPVRSSAKNIQYF
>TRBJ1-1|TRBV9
CASSAAGENTEAFF
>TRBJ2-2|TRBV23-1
CASSQSIATGGPGELFF
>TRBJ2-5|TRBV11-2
CASSGLGVGETQYF
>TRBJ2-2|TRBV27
CASSSQNTGELFF
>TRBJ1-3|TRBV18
CASSPPGTNGNTIYF
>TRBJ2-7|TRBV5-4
CASSRWSTGAYEQYF
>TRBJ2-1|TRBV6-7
CASSYPGGGRAWHEQFF
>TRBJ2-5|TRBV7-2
CASSLDTSQQETQYF
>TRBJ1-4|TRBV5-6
CASSAAWGAGEKLFF
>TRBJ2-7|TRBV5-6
CASRRGTSGYSYEQYF
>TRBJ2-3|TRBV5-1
CASSLQGAPDTQYF
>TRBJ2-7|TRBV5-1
CASKPGVGDEQYF
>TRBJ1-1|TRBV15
CATSAGGTSTEAFF
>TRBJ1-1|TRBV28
CASSLSQGTVRAFF
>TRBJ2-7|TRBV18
CASSPSGTGGYEQYF
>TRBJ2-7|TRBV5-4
CGCVLAAYEQYF